One sample yielded the 19 T cell receptor beta chains listed below, sequenced in a study of cytomegalovirus exposure and HLA in healthy donors. Profiled with immunoSEQ multiplex PCR; TCRdb holds only in-frame clones, not every one. The table lists 100,000 to 150,000 clones, roughly nine tenths of them singletons. The material sequenced was PBMCs. Receptors were obtained from a woman younger than 35 in good health and CMV-seronegative.

The chain recombines TRBV7-3 with TRBJ2-3, with D possibly being TRBD2 (5 bases). There are 15 residues in the CDR3. V was trimmed by 3 bases and J by 6 bases, leaving 16 bases between them. CDR1 is SGHTA, CDR2 FQGTGA, per germline. Written as DNA, the CDR3 is TGTGCCAGCAGCTTTTTAGCTAGCCGAGAGGATACGCAGTATTTT. Translating it yields CASSFLASREDTQYF.

V and J are TRBV6-4 and TRBJ2-1; 12 nucleotides agree with TRBD2. The germline V gene has CDR1 MRHNA and CDR2 SNTAGT. This CDR3 spans 14 amino acids. V gave up 3 bases and J gave up 6 bases; unmatched junction bases: 0. The CDR3 spells CASSEGLAGNEQFF. In DNA, the CDR3 is TGTGCCAGCAGTGAGGGACTAGCGGGCAATGAGCAGTTCTTC.

V usage is TRBV19 and J usage is TRBJ1-5, with D perhaps TRBD1 (5 bases). In germline, CDR1 is LNHDA, CDR2 SQIVND (reference sequence). V lost 8 bases and J lost 3, with 17 bases in between. This CDR3 region has 15 residues. As DNA, the CDR3 is TGTGCCAGTCCTGACAGAATAAACATCAATCAGCCCCAGCATTTT. Encoded protein: CASPDRININQPQHF.

For this clone: The junction differs from germline at one of its ends, possibly a read error. This sample also contains other DNA sequences that code for the same CDR3. This chain joins TRBV2 and TRBJ2-7, with a tentative D call TRBD1 (6 bases). The CDR3 sequence is 15 residues long. Germline V gene lookup returns CDR1 SNHLY and CDR2 FYNNEI. CDR3 DNA sequence: TGTGCCAGCAGCACACAGAAACAGGGTTTCTACGAGCAATACTTC. This gives the protein CASSTQKQGFYEQYF.

The CDR3 loop reads CASSPGTGAYEQYF. For the CDR3, the DNA is TGTGCCAGCAGCCCCGGGACAGGAGCCTACGAGCAGTACTTC. V is TRBV5-6 and J is TRBJ2-7; 8 bases map to TRBD1. Germline V CDR1 and CDR2: SGHDT, YYEEEE. V lost 4 bases, J lost 2 bases, and 5 bases stayed unmatched. The length of the CDR3 is 14 residues.

V gene TRBV29-1 combines with J gene TRBJ1-1, with 8 bases matching TRBD1. The CDR3 has 14 amino acids. CDR1 and CDR2 from the germline V gene are SQVTM and ANQGSEA. J gave up 4 bases and V 7 bases, and 11 bases lay outside the gene matches. The CDR3 DNA follows: TGCAGCGCGGCCTCACAGGGGGGAAGCACTGAAGCTTTCTTT. It specifies CSAASQGGSTEAFF.

This chain joins TRBV21-1 and TRBJ2-2; the table calls TRBD2, which could not be checked here. TRBV21-1 represents a pseudogene. The CDR3 consists of 19 residues. CDR3 amino acids: CASSSRTSGDPNNTGELFF. The DNA of the CDR3 is TGTGCCAGCAGCTCAAGGACTAGCGGGGATCCAAATAACACCGGGGAGCTGTTTTTT.

The chain links TRBV28 to TRBJ1-5; the match to TRBD1 covers 9 bases. Trimming at V came to 5 bases and at J to 7 bases, leaving 9 bases not matched to a gene. Germline V gives CDR1 MDHEN, CDR2 SYDVKM. The CDR3 spans 15 residues. CDR3 nucleotide sequence: TGTGCCAGCAGTACCCCGGGACAGGGCGGCCAGCCCCAGCATTTT. Amino acids: CASSTPGQGGQPQHF.

The chain recombines TRBV27 with TRBJ2-1; 11 positions agree with TRBD1. The CDR3 loop spans 15 amino acids. Germline V CDR1 and CDR2: MNHEY, SMNVEV (reference sequence). V shed 5 bases and J 8 bases; nucleotides not matched to a gene: 8. The CDR3 sequence: CASSEGQGVSDEQFF. The CDR3, as DNA: TGTGCCAGCAGTGAGGGACAGGGGGTAAGCGATGAGCAGTTCTTC.

The chain uses TRBV5-1 and TRBJ1-4; D is perhaps TRBD1 (5 bases). Germline values: CDR1 SGHRS, CDR2 YFSETQ. The V and J ends lost 5 bases and 8 bases respectively, with 19 bases between them. The CDR3 sequence is 15 residues long. For the CDR3, the DNA is TGCGCCAGCAGTCTGTTGGGGCAGGGCAACGAAAAACTGTTTTTT. It specifies CASSLLGQGNEKLFF.

J is TRBJ2-6 and V is TRBV2; TRBD1 is a possible D gene (5 bases). V was shortened by 3 bases and J by 2 bases, with 5 bases between the two germline ends. This CDR3 spans 14 amino acids. CDR1 SNHLY and CDR2 FYNNEI come from the germline V gene. DNA of the CDR3: TGTGCCAGCAGTGACAGGGCTGGGGCCAACGTCCTGACTTTC. Its protein product is CASSDRAGANVLTF.

The chain carries TRBV25-1 and TRBJ2-5; 8 positions match TRBD1. J was trimmed by 8 bases and V by 8 bases; bases with no gene match: 10. This CDR3 region has 13 residues. Germline V lookup: CDR1 MGHDK, CDR2 SYGVNS. The CDR3 DNA is TGTGCCAGCCACCCTGGACAGGGTGAAACCCAGTACTTC. Residues: CASHPGQGETQYF.

The rearrangement joins TRBV5-4 to TRBJ2-7; 7 bases align to TRBD1. This CDR3 region has 14 residues. Looked up from germline, CDR1 is SGHNT and CDR2 is YYREEE (reference sequence). The ends lost 1 base at V and 5 bases at J; junction bases unmatched: 6. CDR3 DNA sequence: TGTGCCAGCAGCTTGCCGGGACAGAGGGACGAGCAGTACTTC. Translated, it gives CASSLPGQRDEQYF.

This clone was observed once. The chain carries TRBV5-4 and TRBJ1-1, with 7 positions matching TRBD1. The CDR3 is 14 amino acids. The V gene end was trimmed by 5 bases and the J gene end by 4 bases; junction bases not matched to a gene: 8. Germline CDR1 reads SGHNT; CDR2 reads YYREEE (reference sequence). The CDR3 DNA reads as TGTGCCAGCAGAACTCCGGGACAGACCACTGAAGCTTTCTTT. Translation: CASRTPGQTTEAFF.

This clone was seen a handful of times. The V gene is TRBV25-1, the J gene TRBJ1-2; no definite D call. Trimming cost V 5 bases and J 2 bases, with 6 bases left between them. CDR1 and CDR2 (germline): MGHDK, SYGVNS. The CDR3 spans 12 residues. The DNA for the CDR3 is TGTGCCAGCAGTTCCGGGAACTATGGCTACACCTTC. This codes for CASSSGNYGYTF.

The J gene is TRBJ1-2, the V gene TRBV12-5, with 7 bases matching TRBD1. CDR1 and CDR2 (germline): LGHNT, FRNRAP. Trimming removed 2 bases from V and 8 bases from J; junction bases left unmatched: 5. The CDR3 is 13 amino acids. For the CDR3, the DNA is TGTGCTAGTGGTTTGCCCCAGGGGGGAGGCTACACCTTC. The encoded protein is CASGLPQGGGYTF.

CDR3 loop: CASSPGRQGRSPLHF. The CDR3 DNA sequence: TGCGCCAGCAGCCCCGGTAGACAGGGGCGATCACCCCTCCACTTT. The V call is TRBV5-1, the J call TRBJ1-6, with TRBD1 identical over 8 bases. This CDR3 is built from 15 residues. J gave up 10 bases and V 4 bases, and 10 bases lay outside the gene matches. The germline V gene has CDR1 SGHRS and CDR2 YFSETQ.

DNA of the CDR3: TGTGCCAGCAGTTTACAGGGTGATCAGCCCCAGCATTTT. Residues: CASSLQGDQPQHF. The J gene is TRBJ1-5, the V gene TRBV6-1, with a possible D match to TRBD1 (6 bases). The V end lost 5 bases, the J end lost 5 bases, and 10 bases lay between the germline ends. Germline assignment: CDR1 MNHNS and CDR2 SASEGT. The CDR3 has 13 amino acids.

The rearrangement joins TRBV13 to TRBJ2-7; TRBD1 might be the D (5 bases). Germline V lookup: CDR1 PRHDT, CDR2 FYEKMQ (reference sequence). Trimming took 4 bases from V and 2 from J, leaving 12 bases between them. CDR3 length: 14 amino acids. CDR3 in amino acids: CASSYSDSTYEQYF. For the CDR3, the DNA is TGTGCCAGCAGCTATTCCGACAGCACCTACGAGCAGTACTTC.